One sample yielded the 10 T cell receptor beta chains listed below, sequenced in a study of T cell repertoires in ileal Crohn's disease. Time point here: proximal margin of the surgical specimen (macroscopically non-inflamed). The assay was immunoSEQ multiplex PCR, and TCRdb's table has in-frame clones only and misses some. The repertoire holds several thousand clones, with 74% as singletons. Sequenced input: ileal tissue. All receptors derive from an adult with Crohn's disease.

The rearrangement links TRBV29-1 to TRBJ2-2, with TRBD1 matching over 8 bases. CDR3 length: 17 amino acids. CDR1 and CDR2 from the germline V gene are SQVTM and ANQGSEA. Trimming at V came to 0 bases and at J to 4 bases, leaving 10 bases not matched to a gene. CDR3 coding DNA: TGCAGCGTTGAAGATCTTGGGGCAGGGGGCAGCACCGGGGAGCTGTTTTTT. The encoded protein is CSVEDLGAGGSTGELFF.

J is TRBJ2-7 and V is TRBV27; TRBD2 aligns across 7 bases. The length of the CDR3 is 12 residues. CDR1 is MNHEY, CDR2 SMNVEV, per germline (reference sequence). The J segment lost 4 bases and the V segment lost 8 bases, leaving 5 bases of the junction unmatched. CDR3 nucleotide sequence: TGTGCCAGCGGGCTAGCGGCGTACGAGCAGTACTTC. Protein product: CASGLAAYEQYF.

The chain couples TRBV5-6 to TRBJ2-2; 8 bases fit TRBD1. CDR3 size: 15 residues. The J segment lost 5 bases and the V segment lost 4 bases, leaving 7 bases of the junction unmatched. The germline gives CDR1 SGHDT, CDR2 YYEEEE. CDR3 sequence reads: CASSKRTGLTGELFF. The CDR3 nucleotides are TGTGCCAGCAGCAAACGGACAGGGTTGACCGGGGAGCTGTTTTTT.

This clone has just a few counts. V is TRBV5-1 and J is TRBJ2-2; D is perhaps TRBD2 (5 bases). V lost 2 bases, J lost 4 bases, and 15 bases lay in between. The CDR3 loop spans 16 amino acids. CDR1 is SGHRS, CDR2 YFSETQ, per germline. The DNA of the CDR3 is TGCGCCAGCAGCTTAATGATCGGAGGCACCACCGGGGAGCTGTTTTTT. Protein sequence: CASSLMIGGTTGELFF.

The V and J genes are TRBV27 and TRBJ1-1; TRBD1 aligns across 9 bases. This CDR3 contains 12 residues. CDR1 is MNHEY and CDR2 is SMNVEV in the germline V gene (reference sequence). The junction had 7 bases not matched to a gene; V was cut back by 8 bases and J by 9 bases. The CDR3 DNA reads TGTGCCAGCTCACTTGGACAGGGGAAAGCTTTCTTT. This translates into CASSLGQGKAFF.

This chain joins TRBV9 and TRBJ2-1; D remains unclear. The V end lost 0 bases, the J end lost 12 bases, and 10 bases lay between the germline ends. This CDR3 spans 12 amino acids. Germline-derived CDR1 and CDR2 are SGDLS and YYNGEE. In DNA, the CDR3 is TGTGCCAGCAGCGTAGGGTCGAGCAGGCAGTTCTTC. Its protein product is CASSVGSSRQFF. Based on the CDR3 plus reference TRBV9 and TRBJ2-1, the full variable domain is DSGVTQTPKHLITATGQRVTLRCSPRSGDLSVYWYQQSLDQGLQFLIQYYNGEERAKGNILERFSAQQFPDLHSELNLSSLELGDSALYFCASSVGSSRQFFGPGTRLTVL.

The J gene is TRBJ2-2, the V gene TRBV4-3; no reliable D call. Trimming left V 0 bases short and J 5 bases short, with 10 bases between. The CDR3 is 15 residues long. CDR1 and CDR2 from the germline V gene are LGHNA and YSLEER. This CDR3 is CASSQEWMLTGELFF. The CDR3 nucleotides read TGCGCCAGCAGCCAAGAGTGGATGCTTACCGGGGAGCTGTTTTTT.

This clone has more than one count but fewer than ten. Different DNA sequences within this sample yield the same CDR3. The chain employs TRBV9 and TRBJ2-2; D gene uncertain. The CDR3 sequence is 13 residues long. Germline CDR1 is SGDLS and CDR2 is YYNGEE. V was trimmed by 0 bases and J by 6 bases, leaving 6 bases between them. The chain's CDR3 is CASSVGSPGELFF. CDR3 nucleotide sequence: TGTGCCAGCAGCGTAGGTAGCCCCGGGGAGCTGTTTTTT.

The chain recombines TRBV18 with TRBJ2-3; D gene unclear. The CDR3 is 12 residues long. Germline loops: CDR1 KGHSH, CDR2 LQKENI. V lost 3 bases to trimming and J lost 6 bases, with 7 bases between them. This chain's CDR3 is CASSPSSDTQYF. CDR3 nucleotide sequence: TGTGCCAGCTCACCGTCCTCGGATACGCAGTATTTT.

The gene calls are TRBV5-6 and TRBJ2-1; D not resolved. The germline gives CDR1 SGHDT, CDR2 YYEEEE. The germline V and J ends were trimmed by 3 bases and 8 bases, with 15 bases remaining between them. CDR3 length equals 14 residues. The CDR3 DNA is TGTGCCAGCAGCTACAAGAGCGAGGACCATGAGCAGTTCTTC. It specifies CASSYKSEDHEQFF.